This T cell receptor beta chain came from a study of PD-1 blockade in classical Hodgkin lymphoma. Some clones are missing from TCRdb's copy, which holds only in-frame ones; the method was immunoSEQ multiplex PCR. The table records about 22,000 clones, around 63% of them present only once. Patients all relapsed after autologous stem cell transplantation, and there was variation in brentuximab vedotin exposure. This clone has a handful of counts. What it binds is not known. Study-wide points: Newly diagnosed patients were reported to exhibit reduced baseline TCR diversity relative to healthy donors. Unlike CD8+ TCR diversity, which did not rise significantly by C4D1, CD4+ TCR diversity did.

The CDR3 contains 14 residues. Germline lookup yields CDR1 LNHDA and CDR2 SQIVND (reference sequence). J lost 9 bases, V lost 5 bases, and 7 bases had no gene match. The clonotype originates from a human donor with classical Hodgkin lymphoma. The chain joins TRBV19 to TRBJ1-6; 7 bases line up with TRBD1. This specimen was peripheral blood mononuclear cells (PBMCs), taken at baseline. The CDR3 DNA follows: TGTGCCAGTAGTTTCCAGACAGGGAGTTCACCCCTCCACTTT. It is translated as CASSFQTGSSPLHF. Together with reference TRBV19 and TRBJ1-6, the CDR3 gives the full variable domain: DGGITQSPKYLFRKEGQNVTLSCEQNLNHDAMYWYRQDPGQGLRLIYYSQIVNDFQKGDIAEGYSVSREKKESFPLTVTSAQKNPTAFYLCASSFQTGSSPLHFGNGTRLTVT.